One sample yielded the 8 T cell receptor beta chains listed below, sequenced in a study of blood T cell repertoires in COVID-19. Measured with immunoSEQ multiplex PCR; TCRdb has only the in-frame clones, and not every one. This table holds about 220,000 clones, under 90% found once. The specimen was peripheral blood. These TCRs come from a woman of 80 years or more with acute or convalescent COVID-19.

The rearrangement joins TRBV5-1 to TRBJ2-1; D remains ambiguous. Trimming removed 3 bases at V and 3 bases at J, with 16 bases between. Germline CDR1 reads SGHRS; CDR2 reads YFSETQ. The CDR3 runs 16 residues. CDR3 loop: CASSSPSARGYNEQFF. CDR3 nucleotide sequence: TGCGCCAGCAGCTCTCCCTCGGCCCGCGGCTACAATGAGCAGTTCTTC.

V and J are TRBV18 and TRBJ1-5; no definite D call. Germline-derived CDR1 and CDR2 are KGHSH and LQKENI. The CDR3 is made up of 16 amino acids. V was clipped by 0 bases and J by 2 bases, with 11 bases between them. The DNA of the CDR3 is TGTGCCAGCTCACCACCGGGCGGGGTCGGCAATCAGCCCCAGCATTTT. Translating it yields CASSPPGGVGNQPQHF.

The CDR3 DNA reads TGTGCCAGCAGTCCGCTACTAGCGGGGGGGCGAGATGAGCAGTTCTTC. Its translation: CASSPLLAGGRDEQFF. This chain connects TRBV6-2 or TRBV6-3 to TRBJ2-1; 13 nucleotides align to TRBD2. V trimming: 5 bases; J trimming: 8 bases; junction bases outside the gene matches: 9. Germline assignment: CDR1 MNHEY and CDR2 SVGEGT. The CDR3 extends over 16 amino acids.

The CDR3 coding sequence is TGTGCCAGCAGTGAGCCAGGTCACAATGAGCAGTTCTTC. The encoded protein is CASSEPGHNEQFF. This chain uses TRBV6-1 with TRBJ2-1, with unresolved D. Trimming removed 3 bases at V and 5 bases at J, with 8 bases between. There are 13 residues in the CDR3. Germline V gives CDR1 MNHNS, CDR2 SASEGT.

The rearrangement joins TRBV3-1 (or the pseudogene TRBV3-2) to TRBJ1-6; tentative D call: TRBD1 (6 bases). Trimming stripped 5 bases from V and 7 bases from J, with 18 bases between. CDR1 and CDR2 from the germline V gene are LGHDT and YNNKEL (reference sequence). The CDR3 length is 16 residues. Here the CDR3 DNA reads TGTGCCAGCAGCGCCCGAGGGGGGGGTAGGAATTCACCCCTCCACTTT. Translating gives CASSARGGGRNSPLHF.

The chain recombines TRBV28 with TRBJ2-3; 12 bases are shared with TRBD2. Germline CDR1 reads MDHEN; CDR2 reads SYDVKM. The V and J ends lost 5 bases and 0 bases, in that order; junction bases with no gene match: 12. The CDR3 is made up of 19 amino acids. For the CDR3, the DNA is TGTGCCAGCAGTGCGGCCGGGACTAGCGGGCGACGAAGCACAGATACGCAGTATTTT. It translates to CASSAAGTSGRRSTDTQYF.

V and J are TRBV5-8 and TRBJ2-3; 7 nucleotides agree with TRBD1. The CDR3 runs to 15 residues. Germline CDR1 and CDR2: SGHTS and YDEGEE. J was trimmed by 0 bases and V by 3 bases; bases with no gene match: 4. The CDR3 is CASSYLGQSTDTQYF. The DNA of the CDR3 is TGTGCCAGCAGCTACCTGGGACAGAGCACAGATACGCAGTATTTT.

This clone has just a few counts. V usage is TRBV10-3 and J usage is TRBJ2-2, with 10 positions matching TRBD1. This CDR3 has 16 amino acids. Trimming took 6 bases from V and 4 from J; bases not matched to a gene: 8. Per the germline V gene, CDR1 is ENHRY and CDR2 is SYGVKD. The CDR3 loop is CAIRATGGGSTGELFF. CDR3 coding DNA: TGTGCCATCAGGGCGACAGGGGGCGGGAGCACCGGGGAGCTGTTTTTT.